The entry below describes one T cell receptor beta chain. J gave up 4 bases and V 5 bases, and 5 bases lay outside the gene matches. Germline CDR1 is SEHNR and CDR2 is FQNEAQ (reference sequence). CDR3 size: 14 residues. These data belong to a study of shared clonotypes between healthy human individuals. Sorted-subset replicate PCRs used about 200 ng of genomic DNA. This amount corresponded to 30,000 to 35,000 T cell genomes. Original methodology: ImmunoSEQ only sent back junction sequences with no quality scores, so filtering was done differently. The table came from immunoSEQ multiplex PCR; TCRdb's copy has only in-frame clones and leaves some out. That table gives V, J and clone size, and the DNA gave D and trimming. In the table there are roughly 320,000 clones, roughly 87% of which are singletons.

This chain connects TRBV7-9 to TRBJ1-1; TRBD1 aligns across 9 bases. The sequencing input was memory CD8+ T cells sorted from blood. Subset: CD45RO+ cells pooled with CCR7-negative TemRA cells. This receptor was taken from a man aged 18 to 35 in good health. DNA of the CDR3: TGTGCCAGCAGCACAGCGGACAGGGGCACTGAAGCTTTCTTT. This gives the protein CASSTADRGTEAFF.